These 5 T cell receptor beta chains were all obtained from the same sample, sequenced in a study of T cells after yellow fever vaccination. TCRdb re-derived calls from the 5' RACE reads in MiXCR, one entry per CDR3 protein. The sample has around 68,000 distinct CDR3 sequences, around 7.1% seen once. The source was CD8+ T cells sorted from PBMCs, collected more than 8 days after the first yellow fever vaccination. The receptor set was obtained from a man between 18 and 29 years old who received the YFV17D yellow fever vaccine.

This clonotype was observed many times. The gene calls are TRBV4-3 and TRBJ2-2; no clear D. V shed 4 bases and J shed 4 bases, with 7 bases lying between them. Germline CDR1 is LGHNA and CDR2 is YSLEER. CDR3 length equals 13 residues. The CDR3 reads CASSPHGTGELFF. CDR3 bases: TGCGCCAGCAGCCCCCACGGCACCGGGGAGCTGTTTTTT.

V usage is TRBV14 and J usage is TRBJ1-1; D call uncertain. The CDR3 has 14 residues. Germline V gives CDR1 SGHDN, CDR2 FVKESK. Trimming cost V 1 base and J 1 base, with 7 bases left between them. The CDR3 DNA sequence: TGTGCCAGCAGCCAAGCAATATGGAACACTGAAGCTTTCTTT. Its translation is CASSQAIWNTEAFF.

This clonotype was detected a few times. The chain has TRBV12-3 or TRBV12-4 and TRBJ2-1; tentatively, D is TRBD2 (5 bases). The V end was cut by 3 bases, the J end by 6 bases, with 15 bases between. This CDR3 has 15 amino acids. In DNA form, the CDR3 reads TGTGCCAGCAGTTTCTTCCTCGGGATTCGCAATGAGCAGTTCTTC. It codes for CASSFFLGIRNEQFF.

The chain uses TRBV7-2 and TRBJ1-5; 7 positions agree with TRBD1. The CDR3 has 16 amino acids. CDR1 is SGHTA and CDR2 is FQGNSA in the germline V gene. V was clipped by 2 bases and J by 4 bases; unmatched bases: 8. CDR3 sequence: CASSLMTGRRNQPQHF. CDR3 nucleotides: TGTGCCAGCAGCTTAATGACAGGGAGGCGAAATCAGCCCCAGCATTTT.

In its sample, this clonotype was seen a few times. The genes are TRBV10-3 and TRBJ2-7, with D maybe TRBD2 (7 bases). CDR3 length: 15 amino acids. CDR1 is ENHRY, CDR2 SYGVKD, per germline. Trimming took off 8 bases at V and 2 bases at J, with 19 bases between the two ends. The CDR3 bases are TGTGCCATCCGACTGGGGGAGGGGGGAACCTACGAGCAGTACTTC. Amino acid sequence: CAIRLGEGGTYEQYF.